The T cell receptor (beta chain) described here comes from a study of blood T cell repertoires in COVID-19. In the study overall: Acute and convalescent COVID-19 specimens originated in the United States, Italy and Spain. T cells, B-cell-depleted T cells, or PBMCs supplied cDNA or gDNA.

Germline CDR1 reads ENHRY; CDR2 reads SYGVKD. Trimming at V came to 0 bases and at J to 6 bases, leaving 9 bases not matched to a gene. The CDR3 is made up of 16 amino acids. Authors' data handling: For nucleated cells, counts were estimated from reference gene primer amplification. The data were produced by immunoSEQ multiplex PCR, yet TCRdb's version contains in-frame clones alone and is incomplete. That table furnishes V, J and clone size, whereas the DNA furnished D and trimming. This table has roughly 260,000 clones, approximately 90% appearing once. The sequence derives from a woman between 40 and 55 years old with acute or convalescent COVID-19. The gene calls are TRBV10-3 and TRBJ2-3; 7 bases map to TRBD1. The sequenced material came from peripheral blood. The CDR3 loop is CAISESSTGSEDTQYF. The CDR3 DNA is TGTGCCATCAGTGAGTCCTCGACAGGGTCGGAGGATACGCAGTATTTT.